Described below is a single T cell receptor (beta chain) sequence and its context. Antigen unknown. The sorted Tregs were CD4+CD25+CD127-/low cells. Findings and limits, study-wide: The TCR gene usage of tumor memory CD4+ T cells clustered together with blood and lymph node memory CD4+ cells and with lymph node naive CD4+ cells. Tumor Treg TCRs overlapped most with tumor naive CD4+ cells.

Constant-region reverse primers amplified full-length variable regions, followed by semi-nested Nested Universal Primer A PCR. TCRdb redid the calling of the 5' RACE reads with MiXCR, one entry per CDR3 protein. The data contain over 40,000 distinct CDR3 sequences, roughly 20% of them seen just once; the ten biggest clones take up 3.5% to 4.5%. The clonotype originates from a female donor with breast cancer. The sample was Tregs sorted from a lymph node.

CDR3 protein: CASSRDEQETQYF. CDR3 bases: TGCGCCAGCAGCCGCGACGAACAAGAGACCCAGTACTTC. V and J are TRBV5-1 and TRBJ2-5; no definite D call. The germline CDR1 and CDR2 sequences are SGHRS and YFSETQ. CDR3 length: 13 amino acids. Between the trimmed V and J ends, which lost 4 bases and 2 bases, there was a span of 9 bases. The full variable domain, completed using reference TRBV5-1 and TRBJ2-5, is KAGVTQTPRYLIKTRGQQVTLSCSPISGHRSVSWYQQTPGQGLQFLFEYFSETQRNKGNFPGRFSGRQFSNSRSEMNVSTLELGDSALYLCASSRDEQETQYFGPGTRLLVL.